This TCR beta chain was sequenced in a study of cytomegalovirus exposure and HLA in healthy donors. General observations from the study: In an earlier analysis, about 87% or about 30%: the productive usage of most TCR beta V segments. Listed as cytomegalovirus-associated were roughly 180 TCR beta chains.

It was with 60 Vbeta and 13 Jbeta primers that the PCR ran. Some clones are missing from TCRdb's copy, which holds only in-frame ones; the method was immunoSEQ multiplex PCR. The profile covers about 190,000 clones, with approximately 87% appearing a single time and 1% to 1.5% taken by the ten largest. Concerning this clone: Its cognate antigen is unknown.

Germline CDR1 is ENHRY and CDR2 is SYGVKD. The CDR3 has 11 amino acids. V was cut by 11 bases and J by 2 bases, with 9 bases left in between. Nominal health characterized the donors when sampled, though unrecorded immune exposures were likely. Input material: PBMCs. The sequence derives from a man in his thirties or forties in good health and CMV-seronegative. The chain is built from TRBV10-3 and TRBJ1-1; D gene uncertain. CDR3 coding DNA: TGTGCCGTCCAGGAAAACACTGAAGCTTTCTTT. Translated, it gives CAVQENTEAFF.